The 22 T cell receptor gamma chains reported below all come from one sample, sequenced in a study of Vδ1+ human thymocytes. Study-wide results and caveats: Highly polyclonal TRG and TRD repertoires with Gaussian CDR3 length distributions appeared in thymus.

Antigen specificity for these receptors is unknown. Sequences come from RNA converted to cDNA by reverse transcription. CDR3 amplicons came from multiplex PCR with pooled V-gene forward and constant-region reverse primers. TCRdb reran clone calling via CATT on the multiplex PCR reads. The data show about 36,000 gamma-chain clones, just over 20% seen once. The material sequenced was Vdelta1+ gamma-delta thymocytes from the thymus. Described subset: FACS-sorted CD3+ TCRalphabeta- TCRVdelta1+ TCRVdelta2- thymocytes. All receptors derive from a girl younger than two who had congenital heart surgery.

This clone was seen a few times. The identical CDR3 is also encoded by other nucleotide sequences in the sample. The chain combines TRGV2 with TRGJ1 or TRGJ2. The CDR3 runs to 14 residues. The V segment lost 0 bases and the J segment 4 bases; nucleotides outside the gene matches: 6. In germline, CDR1 is EGSNGY, CDR2 YDSYNSKV. CDR3 sequence reads: CATWDGRRYYKKLF. CDR3 coding DNA: TGTGCCACCTGGGACGGGCGAAGGTATTATAAGAAACTCTTT.

This clone was detected a few times. The rearrangement joins TRGV3 to TRGJ1 or TRGJ2. CDR3 length: 12 residues. The trim removed 0 bases at V and 12 bases at J, leaving 8 bases unmatched. CDR1 and CDR2 from the germline V gene are VTNTFY and YDVSTARD (reference sequence). In nucleotides, the CDR3 is TGTGCCACCTGGGACAGGCCGGGTTTGAAACTCTTT. Its protein product is CATWDRPGLKLF.

The V gene is TRGV2, the J gene TRGJ1 or TRGJ2. Trimming took 4 bases from V and 3 from J; bases not matched to a gene: 21. Per germline, CDR1 EGSNGY and CDR2 YDSYNSKV. This CDR3 region has 18 residues. As DNA, the CDR3 is TGTGCCACCTGGGAGGGGGGGACCTTGGAAACGGCTTATTATAAGAAACTCTTT. Its translation: CATWEGGTLETAYYKKLF.

A remark on this clone: The same CDR3 also results from other DNA sequences found in this sample. The rearrangement joins TRGV3 to TRGJ1 or TRGJ2. This CDR3 region has 14 residues. Unmatched junction bases numbered 7, after V lost 3 bases and J lost 2 bases. Germline CDR1 and CDR2: VTNTFY and YDVSTARD (reference sequence). CDR3 residues: CATWDGQDYYKKLF. CDR3 bases: TGTGCCACCTGGGACGGGCAAGATTATTATAAGAAACTCTTT.

With respect to this clone: Other nucleotide sequences from this sample produce the same CDR3. The chain employs TRGV8 and TRGJ1 or TRGJ2. The germline CDR1 and CDR2 sequences are VENAVY and YDSYNSRV. J lost 12 bases, V lost 0 bases, and 2 bases had no gene match. CDR3 length: 10 residues. CDR3: CATWDRRKLF. For the CDR3, the DNA is TGTGCCACCTGGGATAGGCGGAAACTCTTT.

Note on this clone: Other DNA sequences from this sample encode an identical CDR3 as well. The rearrangement uses TRGV9 and TRGJ1 or TRGJ2. The CDR3 has 14 residues. CDR1 is GITISATS, CDR2 ISYDGTV, per germline (reference sequence). V dropped 0 bases and J dropped 3; count of bases not matched to a gene: 5. The CDR3 region has the DNA TGTGCCTTGTGGGAGGTGAGGGGTTATTATAAGAAACTCTTT. This codes for CALWEVRGYYKKLF.

This clone was counted a few times. Distinct nucleotide sequences in the sample also encode this CDR3. The V gene is TRGV8, the J gene TRGJP2. The CDR3 consists of 13 residues. Looked up from germline, CDR1 is VENAVY and CDR2 is YDSYNSRV. J was trimmed by 4 bases and V by 3 bases; bases with no gene match: 2. The CDR3 sequence: CATWDPSDWIKTF. The CDR3 DNA follows: TGTGCCACCTGGGATCCTAGTGATTGGATCAAGACGTTT.

This clone was counted only a few times. The chain links TRGV2 to TRGJ1 or TRGJ2. V lost 3 bases, J lost 7 bases, and 6 bases stayed unmatched. CDR3 length equals 12 residues. CDR1 and CDR2 from the germline V gene are EGSNGY and YDSYNSKV. The CDR3 region is CATWDWEYKKLF. Written as DNA, the CDR3 is TGTGCCACCTGGGACTGGGAATATAAGAAACTCTTT.

V usage is TRGV2 and J usage is TRGJ1 or TRGJ2. This CDR3 region has 15 residues. Germline lookup yields CDR1 EGSNGY and CDR2 YDSYNSKV. Trimming cost V 0 bases and J 2 bases; bases outside gene matches: 7. The CDR3 region is CATWDGPGHYYKKLF. CDR3 nucleotide sequence: TGTGCCACCTGGGACGGGCCGGGGCATTATTATAAGAAACTCTTT.

This clone was picked up a small number of times. The chain combines TRGV4 with TRGJP2. The CDR3 spans 12 residues. The V and J ends lost 5 bases and 6 bases, in that order; junction bases with no gene match: 3. CDR1 is EGSTGY and CDR2 is YDSYTSSV in the germline V gene. CDR3 nucleotide sequence: TGTGCCACCTGGGCAGGTGATTGGATCAAGACGTTT. Translated, it gives CATWAGDWIKTF.

This sequence joins TRGV9 and TRGJ1 or TRGJ2. From germline, CDR1 is GITISATS and CDR2 ISYDGTV (reference sequence). This CDR3 has 12 residues. Trimming cost V 0 bases and J 12 bases; bases outside gene matches: 8. CDR3 DNA sequence: TGTGCCTTGTGGGAGGTGGTGGAGGGGAAACTCTTT. This codes for CALWEVVEGKLF.

This chain uses TRGV4 with TRGJ1 or TRGJ2. With 0 bases clipped from V and 7 bases from J, the junction kept 9 bases outside the gene matches. The CDR3 contains 14 residues. Per the germline V gene, CDR1 is EGSTGY and CDR2 is YDSYTSSV. CDR3 bases: TGTGCCACCTGGGATGGGCGAATTTGGTATAAGAAACTCTTT. Its protein product is CATWDGRIWYKKLF.

This clone showed up just a few times. One end of the junction is discordant with germline, which a read error may explain. The chain is built from TRGV2 and TRGJ1 or TRGJ2. Per germline, CDR1 EGSNGY and CDR2 YDSYNSKV. The CDR3 contains 11 residues. CDR3 region: CATWDGRGGVF. The CDR3, as DNA: TGTGCCACCTGGGACGGGCGGGGGGGCGTCTTT.

The rearrangement joins TRGV8 to TRGJ1 or TRGJ2. This CDR3 comprises 15 residues. V trimming: 3 bases; J trimming: 6 bases; junction bases outside the gene matches: 14. Germline loops: CDR1 VENAVY, CDR2 YDSYNSRV. CDR3 in DNA: TGTGCCACCTGGGATTCAACTTATTATACTTATAAGAAACTCTTT. It encodes CATWDSTYYTYKKLF.

This clone has just a few counts. Relative to the germline gene, one junction end is altered; a read error may explain this. The J gene is TRGJ1 or TRGJ2, the V gene TRGV9. The V gene's germline CDR1 is GITISATS and CDR2 ISYDGTV (reference sequence). There are 14 residues in the CDR3. The CDR3 coding sequence is TGTGCCTTGCGGGAGGTCCAGAATTATTATAAGAAACTCTTT. Amino acids: CALREVQNYYKKLF.

Regarding this clone: In the same sample, other DNA sequences code for this CDR3. The rearrangement links TRGV3 to TRGJ1 or TRGJ2. CDR1 is VTNTFY and CDR2 is YDVSTARD in the germline V gene (reference sequence). The CDR3 sequence is 13 residues long. V lost 3 bases to trimming and J lost 5 bases; unmatched junction nucleotides: 7. The CDR3 is CATWDVRDYKKLF. The DNA of the CDR3 is TGTGCCACCTGGGACGTTAGGGATTATAAGAAACTCTTT.

For this clone: Other DNA sequences in the sample encode the same CDR3. V gene TRGV2 combines with J gene TRGJ1 or TRGJ2. CDR1 is EGSNGY and CDR2 is YDSYNSKV in the germline V gene. V trimming: 0 bases; J trimming: 3 bases; junction bases outside the gene matches: 5. The CDR3 sequence is 14 residues long. The CDR3 is CATWDGRAYYKKLF. CDR3 nucleotides: TGTGCCACCTGGGACGGGCGGGCTTATTATAAGAAACTCTTT.

This clone was found a few times. The genes are TRGV3 and TRGJ1 or TRGJ2. The germline V gene has CDR1 VTNTFY and CDR2 YDVSTARD (reference sequence). The CDR3 runs to 14 residues. Trimming at V came to 1 base and at J to 3 bases, leaving 6 bases not matched to a gene. The CDR3 is CATWDSGVYYKKLF. The CDR3 bases are TGTGCCACCTGGGACAGCGGAGTTTATTATAAGAAACTCTTT.

This clone turned up a few times. A much larger clone lies a single base off, so this may be a read error. This specimen includes other DNA sequences encoding the same CDR3. The V and J genes are TRGV9 and TRGJ1 or TRGJ2. CDR3 length: 12 amino acids. Unmatched junction bases numbered 2, after V lost 0 bases and J lost 6 bases. The germline V gene has CDR1 GITISATS and CDR2 ISYDGTV (reference sequence). The CDR3 loop reads CALWEVTYKKLF. DNA for the CDR3: TGTGCCTTGTGGGAGGTGACTTATAAGAAACTCTTT.

This clone has more than one count but fewer than ten. Other DNA sequences in the sample encode the same CDR3. The chain has TRGV4 and TRGJ1 or TRGJ2. The CDR3 length is 13 residues. Trimming cost V 3 bases and J 1 base; bases outside gene matches: 3. Germline values: CDR1 EGSTGY, CDR2 YDSYTSSV. This CDR3 is CATWDPNYYKKLF. CDR3 nucleotides: TGTGCCACCTGGGATCCAAATTATTATAAGAAACTCTTT.

This chain connects TRGV3 to TRGJP2. With 5 bases clipped from V and 8 bases from J, the junction kept 23 bases outside the gene matches. In germline, CDR1 is VTNTFY, CDR2 YDVSTARD (reference sequence). CDR3 length: 18 amino acids. This CDR3 is CATWAGGRGVRGDWIKTF. CDR3 nucleotide sequence: TGTGCCACCTGGGCGGGTGGAAGGGGGGTGCGTGGGGATTGGATCAAGACGTTT.

Worth noting for this clone: A read error is possible here, since a much larger clone lies one base away. This chain links TRGV4 with TRGJ1 or TRGJ2. V was clipped by 0 bases and J by 8 bases; unmatched bases: 4. This CDR3 comprises 12 residues. Germline values: CDR1 EGSTGY, CDR2 YDSYTSSV. The CDR3 DNA reads as TGTGCCACCTGGGATGGGCGGAATAAGAAACTCTTT. Residues: CATWDGRNKKLF.